This T cell receptor beta chain was found in a study of T cell responses to AZD1222 COVID-19 vaccine. Findings of the study overall: Reportedly, nearly half of unique spike TCRs recognized epitopes outside B.1.351/B.1.1.7 mutations.

The CDR3 has 14 amino acids. V was shortened by 3 bases and J by 0 bases, with 9 bases between the two germline ends. Germline loops: CDR1 LNHNV, CDR2 YYDKDF (reference sequence). As for this clone: Antigen: not known.

Clones were sequenced by immunoSEQ multiplex PCR, and TCRdb holds only the in-frame ones, with some missing. Seen here are under 200,000 clones, about 90% observed once, and the top ten hold around 4.4%. This clonotype originated in an adult in good health. Sequencing used peripheral blood, obtained on day 0 of MenACWY control vaccination. The chain is built from TRBV15 and TRBJ2-7; D is unclear. CDR3 DNA sequence: TGTGCCACCAGCAGGGATCTTTTCTCCTACGAGCAGTACTTC. Amino acids: CATSRDLFSYEQYF.